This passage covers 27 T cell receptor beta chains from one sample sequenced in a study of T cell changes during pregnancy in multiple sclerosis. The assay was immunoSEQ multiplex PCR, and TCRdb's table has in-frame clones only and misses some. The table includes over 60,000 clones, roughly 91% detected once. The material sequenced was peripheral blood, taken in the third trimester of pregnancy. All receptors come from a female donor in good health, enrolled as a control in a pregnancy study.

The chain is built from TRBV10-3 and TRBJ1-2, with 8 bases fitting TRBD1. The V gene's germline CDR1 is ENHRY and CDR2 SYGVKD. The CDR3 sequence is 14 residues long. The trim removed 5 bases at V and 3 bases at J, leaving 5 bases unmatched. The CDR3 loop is CAISQGATDYGYTF. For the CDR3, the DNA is TGTGCCATCAGTCAGGGGGCGACTGACTATGGCTACACCTTC.

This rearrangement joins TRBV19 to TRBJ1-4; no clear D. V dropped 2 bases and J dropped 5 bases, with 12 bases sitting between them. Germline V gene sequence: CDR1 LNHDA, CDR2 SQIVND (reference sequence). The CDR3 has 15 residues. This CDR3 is CASSIFGALNEKLFF. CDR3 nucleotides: TGTGCCAGTAGTATATTCGGAGCCCTCAATGAAAAACTGTTTTTT. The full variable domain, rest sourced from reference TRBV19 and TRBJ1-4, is DGGITQSPKYLFRKEGQNVTLSCEQNLNHDAMYWYRQDPGQGLRLIYYSQIVNDFQKGDIAEGYSVSREKKESFPLTVTSAQKNPTAFYLCASSIFGALNEKLFFGSGTQLSVL.

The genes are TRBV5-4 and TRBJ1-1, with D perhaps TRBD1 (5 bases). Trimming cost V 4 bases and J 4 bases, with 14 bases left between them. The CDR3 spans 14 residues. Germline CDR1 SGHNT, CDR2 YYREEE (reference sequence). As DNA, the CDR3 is TGTGCCAGCAGCCCGGATCGAAGGGGCACTGAAGCTTTCTTT. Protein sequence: CASSPDRRGTEAFF.

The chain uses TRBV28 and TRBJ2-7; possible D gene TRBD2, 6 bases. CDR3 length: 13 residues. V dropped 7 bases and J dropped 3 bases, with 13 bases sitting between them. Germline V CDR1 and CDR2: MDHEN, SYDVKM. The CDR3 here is CASISGRNYEQYF. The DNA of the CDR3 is TGTGCCAGCATATCAGGGAGGAACTACGAGCAGTACTTC.

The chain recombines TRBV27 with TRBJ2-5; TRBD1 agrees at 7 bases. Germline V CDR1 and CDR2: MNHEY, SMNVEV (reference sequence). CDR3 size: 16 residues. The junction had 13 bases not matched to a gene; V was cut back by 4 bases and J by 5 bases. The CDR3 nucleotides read TGTGCCAGCAGTTCTAAACAACTGACAGGGTACGAGACCCAGTACTTC. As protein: CASSSKQLTGYETQYF.

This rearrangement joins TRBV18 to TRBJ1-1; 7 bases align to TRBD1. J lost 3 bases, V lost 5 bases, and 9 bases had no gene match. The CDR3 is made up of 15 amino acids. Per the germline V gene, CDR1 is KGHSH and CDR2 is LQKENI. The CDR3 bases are TGTGCCAGCTCAGCCCTCGAGGGGGCTTACACTGAAGCTTTCTTT. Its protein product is CASSALEGAYTEAFF. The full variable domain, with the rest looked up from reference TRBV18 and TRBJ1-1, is NAGVMQNPRHLVRRRGQEARLRCSPMKGHSHVYWYRQLPEEGLKFMVYLQKENIIDESGMPKERFSAEFPKEGPSILRIQQVVRGDSAAYFCASSALEGAYTEAFFGQGTRLTVV.

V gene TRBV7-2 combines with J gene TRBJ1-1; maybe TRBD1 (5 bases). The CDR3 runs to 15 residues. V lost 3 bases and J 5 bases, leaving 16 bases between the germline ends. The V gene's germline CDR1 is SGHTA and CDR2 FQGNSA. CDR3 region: CASSFLQGVGTEAFF. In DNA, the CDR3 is TGTGCCAGCAGCTTCCTCCAGGGTGTTGGGACTGAAGCTTTCTTT.

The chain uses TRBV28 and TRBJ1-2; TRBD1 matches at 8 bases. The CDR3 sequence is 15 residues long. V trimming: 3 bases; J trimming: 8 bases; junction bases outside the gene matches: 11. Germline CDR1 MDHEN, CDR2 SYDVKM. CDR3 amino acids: CASSFSGTGWEGYTF. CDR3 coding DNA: TGTGCCAGCAGTTTTTCCGGGACAGGATGGGAAGGCTACACCTTC.

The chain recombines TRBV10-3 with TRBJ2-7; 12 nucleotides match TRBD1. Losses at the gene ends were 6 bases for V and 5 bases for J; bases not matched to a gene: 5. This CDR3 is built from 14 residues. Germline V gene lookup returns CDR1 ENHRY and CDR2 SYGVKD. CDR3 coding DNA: TGTGCCATCAGCCCGGGACAGGGGGCTAACGAGCAGTACTTC. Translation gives CAISPGQGANEQYF.

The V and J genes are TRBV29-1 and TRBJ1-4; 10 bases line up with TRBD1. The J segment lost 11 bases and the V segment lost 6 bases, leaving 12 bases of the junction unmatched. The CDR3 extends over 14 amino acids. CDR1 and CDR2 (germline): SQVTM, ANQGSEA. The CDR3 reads CSVGETGGYAKLFF. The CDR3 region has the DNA TGCAGCGTGGGGGAGACAGGGGGCTACGCCAAACTGTTTTTT.

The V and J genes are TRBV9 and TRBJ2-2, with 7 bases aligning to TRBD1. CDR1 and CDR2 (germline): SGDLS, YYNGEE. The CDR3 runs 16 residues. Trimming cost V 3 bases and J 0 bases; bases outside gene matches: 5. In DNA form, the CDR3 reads TGTGCCAGCAGCGGAAACAGGGGCCCGAACACCGGGGAGCTGTTTTTT. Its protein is CASSGNRGPNTGELFF.

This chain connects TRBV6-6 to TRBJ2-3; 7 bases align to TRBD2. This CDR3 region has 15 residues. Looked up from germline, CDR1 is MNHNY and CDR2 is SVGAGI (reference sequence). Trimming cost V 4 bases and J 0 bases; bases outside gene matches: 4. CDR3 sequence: CASSSLAVSTDTQYF. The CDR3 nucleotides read TGTGCCAGCAGTTCTCTAGCGGTTAGCACAGATACGCAGTATTTT.

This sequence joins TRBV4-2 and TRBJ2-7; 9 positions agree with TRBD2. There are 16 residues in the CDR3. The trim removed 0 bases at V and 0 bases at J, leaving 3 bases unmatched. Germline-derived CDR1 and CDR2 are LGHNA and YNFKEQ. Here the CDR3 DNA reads TGTGCCAGCAGCCAAGAGGCTAGCGGGGTCTCCTACGAGCAGTACTTC. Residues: CASSQEASGVSYEQYF.

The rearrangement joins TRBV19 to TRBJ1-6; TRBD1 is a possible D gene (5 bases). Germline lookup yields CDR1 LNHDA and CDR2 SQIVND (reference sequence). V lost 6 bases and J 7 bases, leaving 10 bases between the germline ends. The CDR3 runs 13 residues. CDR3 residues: CASSPGGNSPLHF. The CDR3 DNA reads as TGTGCCAGTAGCCCTGGGGGGAATTCACCCCTCCACTTT.

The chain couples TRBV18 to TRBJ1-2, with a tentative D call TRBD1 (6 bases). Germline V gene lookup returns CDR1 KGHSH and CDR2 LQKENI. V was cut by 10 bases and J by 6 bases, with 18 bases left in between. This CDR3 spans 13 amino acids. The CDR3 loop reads CATQGPGVDGYTF. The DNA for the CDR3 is TGTGCCACGCAGGGTCCAGGGGTCGATGGCTACACCTTC. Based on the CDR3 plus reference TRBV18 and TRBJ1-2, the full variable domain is NAGVMQNPRHLVRRRGQEARLRCSPMKGHSHVYWYRQLPEEGLKFMVYLQKENIIDESGMPKERFSAEFPKEGPSILRIQQVVRGDSAAYFCATQGPGVDGYTFGSGTRLTVV.

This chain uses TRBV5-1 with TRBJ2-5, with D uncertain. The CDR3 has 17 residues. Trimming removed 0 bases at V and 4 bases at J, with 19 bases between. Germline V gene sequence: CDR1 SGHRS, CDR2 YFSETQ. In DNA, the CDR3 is TGCGCCAGCAGCTTGGGTGAGGCACGGAGCGCGCTAGAGACCCAGTACTTC. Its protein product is CASSLGEARSALETQYF.

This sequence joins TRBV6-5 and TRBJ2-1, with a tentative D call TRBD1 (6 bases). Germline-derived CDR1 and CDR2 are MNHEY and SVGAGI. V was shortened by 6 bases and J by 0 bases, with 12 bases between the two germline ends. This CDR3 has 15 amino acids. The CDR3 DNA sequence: TGTGCCAGCAGCACCGACAGGAGCTCCTACAATGAGCAGTTCTTC. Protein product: CASSTDRSSYNEQFF.

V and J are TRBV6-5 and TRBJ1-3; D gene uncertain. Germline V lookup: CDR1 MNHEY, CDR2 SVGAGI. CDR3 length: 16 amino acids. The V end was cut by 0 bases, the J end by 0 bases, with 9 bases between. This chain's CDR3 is CASSYSERSSGNTIYF. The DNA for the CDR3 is TGTGCCAGCAGTTACTCAGAGAGGTCCTCTGGAAACACCATATATTTT.

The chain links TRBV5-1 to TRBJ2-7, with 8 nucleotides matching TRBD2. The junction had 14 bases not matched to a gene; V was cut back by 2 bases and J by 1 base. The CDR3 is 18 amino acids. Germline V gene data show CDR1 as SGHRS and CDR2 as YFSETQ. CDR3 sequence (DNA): TGCGCCAGCAGCTTTGACAGCCCCGCGGGGGGAACATCCTACGAGCAGTACTTC. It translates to CASSFDSPAGGTSYEQYF.

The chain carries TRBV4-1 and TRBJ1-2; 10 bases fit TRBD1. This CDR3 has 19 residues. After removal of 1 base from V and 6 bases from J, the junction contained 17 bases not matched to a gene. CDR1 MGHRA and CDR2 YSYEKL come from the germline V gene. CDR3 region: CASSQGLWDRGQVEDGYTF. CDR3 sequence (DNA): TGCGCCAGCAGCCAAGGTCTATGGGACAGGGGTCAAGTGGAGGATGGCTACACCTTC.

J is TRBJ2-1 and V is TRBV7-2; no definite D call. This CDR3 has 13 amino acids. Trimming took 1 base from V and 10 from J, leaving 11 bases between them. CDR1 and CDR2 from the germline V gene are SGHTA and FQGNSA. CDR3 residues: CASSLGEWAEQFF. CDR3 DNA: TGTGCCAGCAGCTTAGGTGAGTGGGCCGAGCAGTTCTTC. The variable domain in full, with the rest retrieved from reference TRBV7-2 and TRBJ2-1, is GAGVSQSPSNKVTEKGKDVELRCDPISGHTALYWYRQSLGQGLEFLIYFQGNSAPDKSGLPSDRFSAERTGGSVSTLTIQRTQQEDSAVYLCASSLGEWAEQFFGPGTRLTVL.

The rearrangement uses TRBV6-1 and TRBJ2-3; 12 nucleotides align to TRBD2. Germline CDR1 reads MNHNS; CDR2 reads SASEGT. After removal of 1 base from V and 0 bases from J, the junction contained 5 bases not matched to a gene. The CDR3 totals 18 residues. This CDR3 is CASSEGRTSGASTDTQYF. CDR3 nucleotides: TGTGCCAGCAGTGAAGGAAGGACTAGCGGGGCTAGCACAGATACGCAGTATTTT.

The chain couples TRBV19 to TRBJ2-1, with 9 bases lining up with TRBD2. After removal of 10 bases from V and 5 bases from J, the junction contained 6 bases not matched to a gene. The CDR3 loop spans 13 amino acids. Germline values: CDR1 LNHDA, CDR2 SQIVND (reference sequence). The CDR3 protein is CATGEREDNEQFF. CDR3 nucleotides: TGTGCCACAGGCGAGCGGGAGGACAATGAGCAGTTCTTC.

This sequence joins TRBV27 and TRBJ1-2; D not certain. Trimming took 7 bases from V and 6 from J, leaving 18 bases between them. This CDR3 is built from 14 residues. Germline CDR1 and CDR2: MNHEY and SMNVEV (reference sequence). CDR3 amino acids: CASKRTALSDGYTF. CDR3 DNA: TGTGCCAGCAAGAGGACTGCCCTTAGCGATGGCTACACCTTC.

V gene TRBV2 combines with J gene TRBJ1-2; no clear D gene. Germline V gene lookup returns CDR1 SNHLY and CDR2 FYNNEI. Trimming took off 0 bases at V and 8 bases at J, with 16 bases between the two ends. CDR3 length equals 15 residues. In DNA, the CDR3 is TGTGCCAGCAGTGAAGCGGGGAGGGAAGGAATGGGCTACACCTTC. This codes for CASSEAGREGMGYTF.

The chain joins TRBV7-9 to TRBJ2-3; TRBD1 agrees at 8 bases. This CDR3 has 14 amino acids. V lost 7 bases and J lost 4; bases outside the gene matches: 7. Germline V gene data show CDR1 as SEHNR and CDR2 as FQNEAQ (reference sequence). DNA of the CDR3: TGTGCCAGCACCGACAGGGGATTCCCAGATACGCAGTATTTT. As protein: CASTDRGFPDTQYF.

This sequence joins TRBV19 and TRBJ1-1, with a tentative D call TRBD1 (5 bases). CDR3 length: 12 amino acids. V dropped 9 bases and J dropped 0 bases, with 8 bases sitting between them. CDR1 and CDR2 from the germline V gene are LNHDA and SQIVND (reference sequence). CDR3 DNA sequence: TGTGCCAGCCTGACAGTGAACACTGAAGCTTTCTTT. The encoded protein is CASLTVNTEAFF.